This entry features one TCR beta chain sequence. This sample is drawn from a study of molecular identifiers for immune sequencing clone quantification. One entry per CDR3 protein results from TCRdb running MiXCR on the PCR reads. This table holds 45,000 to 55,000 distinct CDR3 sequences, roughly a third found once. The ends were cut back, 5 bases at V and 2 bases at J, with 13 bases in the middle. The germline CDR1 and CDR2 sequences are MNHEY and SMNVEV (reference sequence). The CDR3 has 15 amino acids. The specimen sequenced was naive CD8+ T cells from blood, with Jurkat cell RNA spiked in. This sample's subset: FACS-sorted CD8+CD4-CCR7+CD45RA+ naive T cells. The chain recombines TRBV27 with TRBJ1-3, with D tentatively TRBD1 (6 bases). This clonotype originated in a human donor in good health. Some libraries in this study had Jurkat cell RNA spiked in. The CDR3 region has the DNA TGTGCCAGCAGTCCCGCGTCAGGGGCTGGAAACACCATATATTTT. This gives the protein CASSPASGAGNTIYF.